This T cell receptor (beta chain) was captured by sequencing in a study of blood T cell repertoires in COVID-19. The repertoire was sequenced with immunoSEQ multiplex PCR; TCRdb's copy has only in-frame clones and lacks some. Among about 440,000 clones listed, roughly 87% were seen once. V was pared by 1 base and J by 2 bases, with 7 bases between. The germline gives CDR1 SGHDT, CDR2 YYEEEE. The CDR3 consists of 13 residues. Material: PBMCs or T cells enriched from blood (not recorded which). The sequence was collected from a woman aged 18-30 years with acute COVID-19. The rearrangement uses TRBV5-6 and TRBJ2-7; D is unresolved. The CDR3 loop reads CASSLSETYEQYF. In nucleotides, the CDR3 is TGTGCCAGCAGCTTGTCGGAGACCTACGAGCAGTACTTC.